This T cell receptor (beta chain) comes out of a study of immune characterization of retroperitoneal liposarcoma. MiXCR was run by TCRdb on the PCR reads, yielding one entry per CDR3 protein. Of about 10,000 distinct CDR3 sequences listed, 25% to 30% are singletons. Germline CDR1 MNHNY, CDR2 SVGAGI (reference sequence). CDR3 length: 15 residues. This clonotype was counted many times. The chain employs TRBV6-6 and TRBJ2-1; D might be TRBD1 (5 bases). TRBJ2-7 explains the end of the DNA better; the J call may be wrong. The sequence was collected from a male donor with retroperitoneal liposarcoma. The sample was tumor tissue. In nucleotides, the CDR3 is TGTGCCAGCAGTTACTCTAGGGGCAACTCCTACGAGCAGTACTTC. It is translated as CASSYSRGNSYEQYF.